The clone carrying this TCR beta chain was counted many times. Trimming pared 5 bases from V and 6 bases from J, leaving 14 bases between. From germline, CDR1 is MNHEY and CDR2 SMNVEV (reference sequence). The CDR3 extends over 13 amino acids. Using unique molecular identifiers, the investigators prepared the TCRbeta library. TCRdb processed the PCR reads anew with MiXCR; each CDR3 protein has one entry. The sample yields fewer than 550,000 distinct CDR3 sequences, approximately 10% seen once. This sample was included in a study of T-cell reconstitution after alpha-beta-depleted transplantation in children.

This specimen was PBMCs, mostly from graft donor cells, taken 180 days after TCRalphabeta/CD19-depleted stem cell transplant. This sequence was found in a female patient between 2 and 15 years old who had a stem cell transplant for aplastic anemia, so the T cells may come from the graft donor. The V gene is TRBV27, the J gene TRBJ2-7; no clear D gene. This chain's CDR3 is CASSPQVLREQYF. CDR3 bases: TGTGCCAGCAGTCCCCAGGTTCTTCGCGAGCAGTACTTC.